The T cell receptor (beta chain) described here comes from a study of T cells in lung cancer brain metastases (dated by TCRdb to between 2018 and 2020). Notes on the research overall: Most of the 20 patients had a history of tobacco use, with a median of around 41 pack-years. The median age of the patients at first diagnosis was 55 to 65 years, and the group included 9 males and roughly eleven females. Of the approximately 20 patients, eighteen received no interval therapy between resection of the primary and resection of the metastasis. Primary and metastatic specimens both had an average DNA integrity number of about 4, with no significant difference between the two sites. The median interval between acquisition of the primary specimen and acquisition of the brain metastasis specimen was 300 to 350 days. The cohort included 20 patients who provided some 40 specimens, with each patient contributing one primary lung lesion and one brain metastasis. TCR beta CDR3 repertoires were compared between fully resected primary non-small cell lung cancers and paired brain metastases.

Patients underwent resection for synchronous oligometastatic disease or delayed recurrence of a solitary brain metastasis. Patients with a history of multiple malignancies were excluded so that cancers other than NSCLC would not be included. Tumor areas were macrodissected from roughly 5 deparaffinized 8.5 to 10 um unstained sections guided by marked H&E slides. Every specimen was formalin-fixed and paraffin-embedded (FFPE). Genomic DNA was extracted using the AllPrep DNA/RNA FFPE Kit. Looking up the germline V gene (reference sequence) yields CDR1 PRHDT and CDR2 FYEKMQ. From the cysteine through the phenylalanine, the CDR3 covers 18 amino acids. Only the CDR3 DNA is retained, 54 bases long and in frame from the first base. V trim: 0 bases; J trim: 6 bases; unmatched bases: 14. Points on this clone: Its cognate antigen has yet to be identified. No base-level quality is on record; no much larger clone is a single base apart.

Each sample received about 2 to 5 ug of genomic DNA as input, and the DNA input was kept equal within each pair of samples. TCR beta libraries were constructed with the immunoSEQ hsTCRbeta Kit, which uses multiplexed V and J gene primers in two PCR steps. The pooled libraries, together with positive and negative controls, were sequenced on an Illumina MiSeq running a 100-cycle paired-end protocol. Per the original workflow: The immunoSEQ vendor processed the raw data into normalized, annotated TCR beta repertoire reports. Richness was defined as the number of unique clones by nucleotide sequence, and the iChao1 and Efron-Thisted estimators were used to extrapolate total richness. To characterize and compare the paired lesions, the analysis used Pielou's evenness, Simpson's index, the proportional abundance of the top-ten clones, and the Morisita overlap index. Held by TCRdb, this immuneACCESS table contains in-frame sequences only and omits some clones. Under half of the omission traces to an unresolved V gene where checked; the cause of the rest is unknown. Clone size and the V and J calls come from that table; the DNA yielded D and trimming. The sample table contains over 2,500 clones; only one count was recorded for approximately 91% of them. Around 2.7% of the sample is held by the ten biggest clonotypes.

Beyond this particular receptor, the publication reports: Retrieval of the complete infiltrating T cell repertoire may have been prevented by DNA fragmentation in FFPE samples. Significantly fewer unique productive clones were found in brain metastases than in paired primaries (median around 1,500 versus 5,000). Most clones were found to be lesion-specific, and limited overlap was observed between paired lesions (mean Morisita index about 0.21). The ten most abundant clones made up a significantly larger repertoire fraction in brain metastases than primaries, suggesting clonal expansion. It was not possible to control for the effects of preoperative corticosteroids on T cell infiltration in brain metastases.

Sequencing was done on a sample of tumor tissue from the primary lung tumor. The sample's cell subset or site label is to be understood as: primary lung cancer lesion. The chain is encoded by TRBV13 joined to TRBJ2-3, with 8 junctional bases fitting TRBD2. The sequence derives from a man between 65 and 80 years old with non-small cell lung cancer. The DNA sequence is given as TGTGCCAGCAGCTTAGGGCGGAAAGCGGGAGTGCCTTGGGATACGCAGTATTTT. Its protein reads: CASSLGRKAGVPWDTQYF.